What follows describes a single TCR beta chain. The CDR3 is 16 amino acids. From germline, CDR1 is SGDLS and CDR2 YYNGEE. V lost 1 base to trimming and J lost 5 bases; unmatched junction nucleotides: 8. The source of the sample is a study of blood T cell repertoires in COVID-19. Study summary: Sites across the United States, Italy and Spain contributed samples from acute and convalescent COVID-19. In each case, the material was cDNA or gDNA derived from T cells, B-cell-depleted T cells, or PBMCs.

As originally analysed: Amplification from reference gene primers served as the basis for estimated nucleated cell counts. Sequencing was performed with immunoSEQ multiplex PCR; in TCRdb, only in-frame clones are kept and a portion is missing. That table furnishes V, J and clone size, whereas the DNA furnished D and trimming. Among a few hundred thousand clones listed, roughly 90% were seen once. This TCR was recovered from a man aged 25-45 years who had recovered from COVID-19. The sample consisted of peripheral blood. The rearrangement links TRBV9 to TRBJ2-5; 10 bases agree with TRBD2. The CDR3 DNA is TGTGCCAGCAGCGTACTTAGCGGGGGGAGGTCGGAGACCCAGTACTTC. It encodes CASSVLSGGRSETQYF.